The clone carrying this T cell receptor (beta chain) has at least ten counts. This sample is drawn from a study of identical twins. TCRdb ran MiXCR on the 5' RACE reads and lists one entry per CDR3 protein. Seen here are some 590,000 distinct CDR3 sequences, around a tenth observed once, and the top ten hold under 3%. This sample was also put to use in a study of yellow fever vaccine responses in identical twins.

The sample taken for sequencing was PBMCs. The source is a young woman in good health.

As DNA, the CDR3 is TGCAGCGTTGAAAGGGGGGACTACGAGCAGTACTTC. This sequence encodes CSVERGDYEQYF. The chain joins TRBV29-1 to TRBJ2-7; D tentatively fits TRBD1 or TRBD2 (6 bases each). The CDR3 is 12 amino acids. Trimming removed 2 bases at V and 3 bases at J, with 8 bases between. Germline lookup yields CDR1 SQVTM and CDR2 ANQGSEA.